What follows are 8 T cell receptor beta chains derived from one specimen sequenced in a study of T cell changes during pregnancy in multiple sclerosis. Sequencing used immunoSEQ multiplex PCR; TCRdb keeps in-frame clones, though not all of them. This table has approximately 73,000 clones, roughly 92% appearing once. Sequences were derived from CD4+ T cells from peripheral blood mononuclear cells, sampled before pregnancy. The receptors come from a female donor with multiple sclerosis, enrolled in a pregnancy study.

This chain uses TRBV6-5 with TRBJ1-2; 9 bases line up with TRBD1. Germline V gene lookup returns CDR1 MNHEY and CDR2 SVGAGI. Trimming cost V 6 bases and J 3 bases; bases outside gene matches: 2. This CDR3 is 13 amino acids long. CDR3: CASRGTGYYGYTF. The CDR3 nucleotides read TGTGCCAGCAGGGGGACAGGGTACTATGGCTACACCTTC.

The chain carries TRBV5-1 and TRBJ2-7; 8 bases map to TRBD1. The CDR3 runs to 14 residues. CDR1 and CDR2 (germline): SGHRS, YFSETQ. Trimming took 4 bases from V and 3 from J; bases not matched to a gene: 6. DNA of the CDR3: TGCGCCAGCAGCCCGGGACAGGTGATCTACGAGCAGTACTTC. Its translation: CASSPGQVIYEQYF.

The chain uses TRBV6-1 and TRBJ2-5; 9 bases fit TRBD2. Germline CDR1 and CDR2: MNHNS and SASEGT. The V and J ends lost 2 bases and 3 bases, in that order; junction bases with no gene match: 10. CDR3 length equals 17 residues. The CDR3 nucleotides are TGTGCCAGCAGTGAATATACTTTCGGGACTAGCAAAGAGACCCAGTACTTC. Its translation: CASSEYTFGTSKETQYF.

The chain has TRBV2 and TRBJ1-5; D is ambiguous. Germline V lookup: CDR1 SNHLY, CDR2 FYNNEI. The CDR3 has 13 amino acids. Trimming removed 6 bases at V and 10 bases at J, with 16 bases between. The CDR3 spells CASRMESGSPQHF. The CDR3 bases are TGTGCCAGCAGGATGGAGTCCGGATCACCCCAGCATTTT.

V usage is TRBV7-3 and J usage is TRBJ2-2; 9 positions match TRBD2. V shed 4 bases and J 7 bases; nucleotides not matched to a gene: 19. Germline values: CDR1 SGHTA, CDR2 FQGTGA. This CDR3 has 19 residues. The CDR3 coding sequence is TGTGCCAGCAGCTCCATCCCCTCTCTGGCGGGGGGGCCCCGCGGGGAGCTGTTTTTT. It encodes CASSSIPSLAGGPRGELFF.

This clone was seen just once. The chain employs TRBV19 and TRBJ2-1, with TRBD2 matching over 11 bases. CDR3 length: 17 amino acids. After removal of 6 bases from V and 7 bases from J, the junction contained 14 bases not matched to a gene. CDR1 and CDR2 (germline): LNHDA, SQIVND (reference sequence). DNA of the CDR3: TGTGCCAGTAGCCCAAAGCTTCGGCTAGCGGGAGGAAATGAGCAGTTCTTC. Translated: CASSPKLRLAGGNEQFF.

DNA of the CDR3: TGTGCCAGCACCTTATCTGGCCAAACCCCCTATGGCTACACCTTC. It translates to CASTLSGQTPYGYTF. The chain joins TRBV27 to TRBJ1-2; D uncertain. The CDR3 is made up of 15 amino acids. Trimming stripped 7 bases from V and 4 bases from J, with 19 bases between. Germline CDR1 MNHEY, CDR2 SMNVEV (reference sequence).

The V and J genes are TRBV28 and TRBJ1-5; no definite D call. The V end was cut by 3 bases, the J end by 1 base, with 10 bases between. CDR1 and CDR2 from the germline V gene are MDHEN and SYDVKM. The CDR3 contains 15 residues. The CDR3 nucleotides read TGTGCCAGCAGTTTGAAGGGAGGGAGCAATCAGCCCCAGCATTTT. It translates to CASSLKGGSNQPQHF.